This TCR beta chain came from a study of blood T cells in healthy people across ages (dated by TCRdb to between 2014 and 2016). Regarding the study in general: In model experiments, template switching captured about one uniquely barcoded TCR beta cDNA molecule for every two T cells. Using deep sequencing normalized with unique cDNA molecular identifiers, the study measured how TCR beta repertoire diversity changes with age. Four age groups were formed from the donors: young (average roughly 16 years), middle-aged (approximately 41), aged (around 68) and long-lived (about 80). To avoid experimental bias, donors of different ages were randomly spread across the sequencing lanes. The study analyzed two additional independent replicas of 1 million unique cDNA reads from the same blood draw for two donors, one aged 18 to 29 and one aged 80 or older.

The paper's findings and limits, for the study overall: Donor CMV infection status was unknown, potentially confounding age-related changes in expanded clonotypes. Compared with the aged group, the long-lived group had more naive CD4+ T cells, fewer expanded clones and increased TCR diversity, suggesting age selection. As age increased, observed TCR beta diversity per million T cells dropped in a roughly linear way, and a significant reduction was already evident by age around 41. Estimates of total diversity from one million sequenced T cells were regarded as lower bounds and underestimates. Since profiling was done on bulk unsorted PBMCs, naive and antigen-experienced compartments could not be conclusively compared. A strong correlation was found between observed TCR beta diversity and the percentage of naive T cells measured by flow cytometry.

From cysteine to phenylalanine, the CDR3 is 14 amino acids long. Of the read, only the CDR3 DNA is kept; its 42 bases are in frame from base 1. CDR1 and CDR2 are read off the germline V gene (reference sequence) as DFQATT and SNEGSKA. V gives up 6 bases and J gives up 0 bases, and the segment between their germline ends measures 12 bases. This clonotype occurred a few times. It has no known antigen specificity. No clone much larger than this one lies a single base away; base qualities are absent. The donors were roughly 40 Caucasian individuals from Russia, aged roughly 6 to 90 years, who were systemically healthy. Around 10 milliliters of peripheral blood were collected from each donor into EDTA-treated Vacutainer tubes. Ficoll-Paque density-gradient centrifugation was used to isolate PBMCs, with at least 6.5 million per sample. Total RNA was extracted from PBMCs with Trizol reagent, with at least 6 micrograms obtained per sample. For every donor, an aliquot of PBMCs went through flow cytometry to measure the percentages of naive CD45RAhigh/CD27high T cells.

The method behind the library was 5' RACE. The sample was run on an Illumina HiSeq 2500. A second PCR of roughly 7 to 11 cycles was performed with a sample-barcoded 5' primer and a J-beta primer mix. A unique molecular identifier was introduced onto each TCR beta cDNA molecule by a template-switch 5' adaptor carrying 12 random nucleotides. Each sample yielded at least 2.5 million CDR3-containing paired-end reads. The Mint cDNA synthesis kit, primed by a TRBC-specific oligonucleotide, was used to synthesize first-strand cDNA from all RNA. All cDNA was treated with uracil-DNA glycosylase and then went through a first 18-cycle PCR with the universal primers M1SS and BC2_uni_R. The authors' pipeline ran thus. Each sample was normalized by randomly selecting 1 million high-quality reads, each carrying a distinct molecular identifier. Reads with shared molecular identifiers were discarded instead of being binned into consensus sequences. CDR3 identification, clonotype clustering and error correction used MiTCR with a Q25 quality threshold and the strictest error-elimination algorithm. Lower-bound total TCR beta diversity was estimated with a nonparametric unseen species model using Euler transformation. TCRdb passed the public sequencing reads through fastp at Q25 and MiXCR, retaining productive beta sequences. Identical CDR3 protein sequences are pooled into one entry, listed with their most common genes and DNA. These V and J calls rely on TCRdb rather than the paper's analysis. The table for this sample lists about 1.6 million distinct CDR3 sequences; around 35% of them were counted only once. The top ten clones comprise over 9% of the sample.

The sample comprised blood. This receptor was taken from a woman between 25 and 40 years old in good health. The rearranged segments are TRBV20-1 and TRBJ2-1; the D gene is perhaps TRBD1 or TRBD2, as each covers 5 bases. At the DNA level, the sequence is TGCAGTGCCTTACGGGGACCCTCCTACAATGAGCAGTTCTTC. The encoded protein is CSALRGPSYNEQFF.